These 15 T cell receptor beta chains originate from one sample sequenced in a study of T-cell reconstitution after alpha-beta-depleted transplantation in children. A library of TCRbeta sequences, prepared with unique molecular identifiers, was generated. TCRdb processed the PCR reads anew with MiXCR; each CDR3 protein has one entry. The table includes a few hundred thousand distinct CDR3 sequences, 9% to 12% detected once. The starting material was PBMCs from the stem cell graft donor, obtained from the stem cell graft. These receptors were collected from a human donor who donated a stem cell graft to a child with acute lymphoblastic leukemia.

This clonotype was detected many times. Here the CDR3 DNA reads TGTGCCAGCAGTTTATCTAGGGGGACTGAAGCTTTCTTT. As protein: CASSLSRGTEAFF. The chain combines TRBV27 with TRBJ1-1; perhaps TRBD1 as D (6 bases). Per the germline V gene, CDR1 is MNHEY and CDR2 is SMNVEV (reference sequence). V was clipped by 0 bases and J by 5 bases, with 7 bases between them. The length of the CDR3 is 13 residues.

This clonotype was counted at least ten times. The chain couples TRBV5-6 to TRBJ2-3; 7 nucleotides align to TRBD2. The V and J ends lost 1 base and 3 bases, in that order; junction bases with no gene match: 5. The CDR3 consists of 15 residues. Germline CDR1 reads SGHDT; CDR2 reads YYEEEE. The CDR3 nucleotides are TGTGCCAGCAGCTTGCGGGGCGGGAGTACAGATACGCAGTATTTT. This codes for CASSLRGGSTDTQYF.

This chain uses TRBV4-1 with TRBJ2-5, with TRBD2 identical over 8 bases. After removal of 0 bases from V and 6 bases from J, the junction contained 6 bases not matched to a gene. CDR1 and CDR2 from the germline V gene are MGHRA and YSYEKL. This CDR3 has 15 amino acids. The CDR3 loop reads CASSQEASGRQTQYF. The CDR3 coding sequence is TGCGCCAGCAGCCAAGAAGCGAGCGGGAGACAGACCCAGTACTTC.

This chain uses TRBV12-3 or TRBV12-4 with TRBJ2-7, with 10 nucleotides matching TRBD1. The CDR3 sequence is 14 residues long. V lost 8 bases, J lost 5 bases, and 9 bases stayed unmatched. CDR3 coding DNA: TGTGCCAGCTTCGGGGACAGGGGTGGCAACGAGCAGTACTTC. It yields the protein CASFGDRGGNEQYF.

Only a few counts were recorded for this clonotype. The CDR3 sequence: CASSLDLLLAEVFF. In DNA form, the CDR3 reads TGTGCCAGCAGCTTAGATTTACTGTTAGCAGAGGTTTTCTTT. The rearrangement uses TRBV11-2 and TRBJ1-1; D is uncertain. The CDR3 is 14 residues long. The V end was cut by 0 bases, the J end by 13 bases, with 18 bases between. Germline CDR1 is SGHAT and CDR2 is FQNNGV.

V and J are TRBV27 and TRBJ2-3, with 10 bases aligning to TRBD1. V was clipped by 7 bases and J by 0 bases; unmatched bases: 4. Per germline, CDR1 MNHEY and CDR2 SMNVEV (reference sequence). CDR3 length equals 15 residues. The chain's CDR3 is CASNEGQGSTDTQYF. The CDR3 bases are TGTGCCAGCAACGAGGGACAGGGGAGCACAGATACGCAGTATTTT.

This clonotype appeared a few times. This chain links TRBV7-9 with TRBJ2-7; TRBD1 matches 9 bases. This CDR3 is built from 17 residues. V gave up 1 base and J gave up 1 base; unmatched junction bases: 8. Germline V CDR1 and CDR2: SEHNR, FQNEAQ (reference sequence). The CDR3 coding sequence is TGTGCCAGCAGCTTAGAACTATGGACAGGGGATTCCTACGAGCAGTACTTC. Its translation is CASSLELWTGDSYEQYF.

The chain recombines TRBV5-1 with TRBJ1-1; D is unclear. The germline gives CDR1 SGHRS, CDR2 YFSETQ. This CDR3 is 14 amino acids long. Trimming removed 0 bases from V and 1 base from J, with 7 bases in between. This chain's CDR3 is CASSLVRANTEAFF. CDR3 bases: TGCGCCAGCAGCTTGGTCCGGGCGAACACTGAAGCTTTCTTT.

In its sample, this clonotype was seen many times. V usage is TRBV20-1 and J usage is TRBJ2-7; D could derive from TRBD1 or TRBD2 (6 bases each). Trimming shortened V by 0 bases and J by 0 bases, and 12 bases separated the two germline ends. This CDR3 is built from 15 residues. Germline V lookup: CDR1 DFQATT, CDR2 SNEGSKA (reference sequence). CDR3 amino acids: CSARDRKGGSYEQYF. The CDR3 DNA follows: TGCAGTGCTAGAGATCGGAAGGGGGGCTCCTACGAGCAGTACTTC.

Many counts were recorded for this clonotype. The chain joins TRBV27 to TRBJ2-3; 9 nucleotides match TRBD1. CDR3 length equals 16 residues. Trimming at V came to 5 bases and at J to 5 bases, leaving 11 bases not matched to a gene. Per the germline V gene, CDR1 is MNHEY and CDR2 is SMNVEV (reference sequence). CDR3 residues: CASSLGTGRFEDTQYF. In DNA, the CDR3 is TGTGCCAGCAGTCTCGGGACAGGGAGATTCGAAGATACGCAGTATTTT.

The sample holds a few counts of this clonotype. At one of its ends the junction is not consistent with the germline gene, which may arise from a read error. This sequence joins TRBV7-7 and TRBJ2-5; 8 nucleotides line up with TRBD2. Germline CDR1 is SSHAT and CDR2 is FNYEAQ (reference sequence). The CDR3 length is 15 residues. CDR3 bases: TGTGCTAGCAGCTTAGAAGGGCTAGCGGGAGAGACCCAGTACTTC. Translated, it gives CASSLEGLAGETQYF.

This clonotype was counted between two and nine times. This chain uses TRBV11-1 with TRBJ2-1, with 9 bases fitting TRBD2. J lost 1 base, V lost 5 bases, and 15 bases had no gene match. Looked up from germline, CDR1 is SGHAT and CDR2 is FQDESV (reference sequence). This CDR3 contains 19 residues. In nucleotides, the CDR3 is TGTGCCAGCAGCCCGCCGGCGGGAGGGCCGAGCCTTTCCTACAATGAGCAGTTCTTC. This translates into CASSPPAGGPSLSYNEQFF.

The J gene is TRBJ2-3, the V gene TRBV5-1; 10 positions agree with TRBD2. This CDR3 is built from 16 residues. CDR1 SGHRS and CDR2 YFSETQ come from the germline V gene. J was trimmed by 0 bases and V by 2 bases; bases with no gene match: 3. The chain's CDR3 is CASSFTSGVSTDTQYF. The CDR3 DNA sequence: TGCGCCAGCAGCTTCACTAGCGGGGTTAGCACAGATACGCAGTATTTT.

On this clonotype: The junction does not match germline at one end; this may be a read error. The rearrangement uses TRBV29-1 and TRBJ2-3; D tentatively reads TRBD1 or TRBD2 (6 bases each). This CDR3 is built from 17 residues. Germline V gene lookup returns CDR1 SQVTM and CDR2 ANQGSEA. The CDR3 region has the DNA TGCAGCGTTGAATGGGGGGCTGCTCGGGGCATCACAGATCCGCAGTATTTT. Translating gives CSVEWGAARGITDPQYF.

The J gene is TRBJ2-3, the V gene TRBV7-9; 10 bases fit TRBD2. Unmatched junction bases numbered 3, after V lost 4 bases and J lost 2 bases. In germline, CDR1 is SEHNR, CDR2 FQNEAQ (reference sequence). CDR3 length: 15 amino acids. CDR3 coding DNA: TGTGCCAGCAGCTCGGGGACTAGCGACACAGATACGCAGTATTTT. It specifies CASSSGTSDTDTQYF.